A single sample is the source of the 2 T cell receptor beta chains below, sequenced in a study of cytomegalovirus exposure and HLA in healthy donors. Vbeta (60) and Jbeta (13) primers were used in the PCR. Libraries were prepared by immunoSEQ multiplex PCR; TCRdb keeps only in-frame clonotypes and omits some of them. In the table there are around 90,000 clones, 79% of which are singletons. The sequencing sample was made of PBMCs. These receptors all come from a male donor in good health and CMV-seropositive.

The chain has TRBV19 and TRBJ2-7, with 7 positions matching TRBD1. Germline lookup yields CDR1 LNHDA and CDR2 SQIVND (reference sequence). The CDR3 is 15 amino acids. V shed 4 bases and J 2 bases; nucleotides not matched to a gene: 8. CDR3 region: CASSTLQGYTYEQYF. Written as DNA, the CDR3 is TGTGCCAGTAGTACCCTACAGGGGTACACCTACGAGCAGTACTTC.

The chain uses TRBV28 and TRBJ2-7; TRBD1 matches at 9 bases. V was clipped by 6 bases and J by 3 bases; unmatched bases: 6. CDR1 and CDR2 (germline): MDHEN, SYDVKM. The length of the CDR3 is 14 residues. The CDR3, as DNA: TGTGCCAGCAGGCCCGGGACAGGGATCTACGAGCAGTACTTC. Encoded protein: CASRPGTGIYEQYF.